This TCR beta chain was identified in a study of Ad26.COV2.S vaccination and SARS-CoV-2 variants. Profiling relied on immunoSEQ multiplex PCR, and the TCRdb table lists in-frame clones only, not all of them. This sample has more than 400,000 clones, with around 90% found just once. The treatment denotes: roughly 19 received Ad26.COV2.S at low or high dose, single or two shots; 5 received placebo; per-sample allocation not given. Sampling was performed 63 days after the first vaccine or placebo injection. The individual, an adult aged 18-55 years, was a donor in Boston. Germline trimming cut 5 bases from V and 4 bases from J; bases unmatched to any gene: 8. Germline CDR1 and CDR2: SGHVS and FNYEAQ. The CDR3 spans 15 residues.

This clonotype was sampled from a person between 18 and 65 years old who received the Ad26.COV2.S COVID-19 vaccine or a placebo. The rearrangement joins TRBV7-6 to TRBJ1-5, with TRBD1 identical over 7 bases. The source material was peripheral blood, sampled in a trial of Ad26.COV2.S vaccine versus placebo. CDR3 sequence (DNA): TGTGCCAGCAGCCCGCGACAGGGTGCAAATCAGCCCCAGCATTTT. Protein sequence: CASSPRQGANQPQHF. Using reference TRBV7-6 and TRBJ1-5 for the parts outside the CDR3, the full variable domain is GAGVSQSPRYKVTKRGQDVALRCDPISGHVSLYWYRQALGQGPEFLTYFNYEAQQDKSGLPNDRFSAERPEGSISTLTIQRTEQRDSAMYRCASSPRQGANQPQHFGDGTRLSIL.